The table lists the clone carrying this TCR beta chain with many counts. Antigen: not known. The CDR3 totals 15 residues. Germline CDR1 is SQVTM and CDR2 is ANQGSEA. The germline V and J ends were trimmed by 4 bases and 1 base, with 15 bases remaining between them. The repertoire was sequenced with immunoSEQ multiplex PCR; TCRdb's copy has only in-frame clones and lacks some. Among over a million clones listed, about 76% were seen once. The data stem from a study of shared clonotypes between healthy human individuals. General study points: Clonotypes not shared had lower generation probabilities than those common to all four donors.

The gene calls are TRBV29-1 and TRBJ2-3, with D possibly TRBD1 on 6 matching bases. The receptor was derived from a young man in good health. Sequenced: memory CD4+ T cells sorted from blood. The subset: CD45RA-negative fraction. The CDR3 is CSVVGALRGTDTQYF. CDR3 nucleotides: TGCAGCGTTGTGGGGGCACTACGGGGCACAGATACGCAGTATTTT.